This T cell receptor beta chain stems from a study of a mutant IDH1 vaccine in newly diagnosed glioma. Study overall: Following radiotherapy alone, or alongside temozolomide cycles, vaccination was started after an interval of 4-6 weeks.

On this clone itself: Its matching antigen is unknown.

Repertoires were generated with immunoSEQ multiplex PCR, while TCRdb's copy carries only in-frame clones and drops some. The profile shows more than 55,000 clones, approximately 80% of them singletons. This CDR3 region has 12 residues. CDR1 and CDR2 (germline): ENHRY, SYGVKD. V was shortened by 3 bases and J by 8 bases, with 10 bases between the two germline ends. Specified time point: week 5, during vaccination. Every vaccination contained 300 ug of the mutant IDH1 20-mer peptide and was paired with topical imiquimod. This TCR was sampled from a woman under 30 with glioma. Some clones in this sample may be carry-over from other donors' samples. Sequenced material: PBMCs, taken from a glioma patient whose treatment included an IDH1 peptide vaccine. This sequence joins TRBV10-3 and TRBJ1-1; D is ambiguous. CDR3 sequence (DNA): TGTGCCATCAGTGACTTGAGTCCCGAAGCTTTCTTT. It specifies CAISDLSPEAFF.